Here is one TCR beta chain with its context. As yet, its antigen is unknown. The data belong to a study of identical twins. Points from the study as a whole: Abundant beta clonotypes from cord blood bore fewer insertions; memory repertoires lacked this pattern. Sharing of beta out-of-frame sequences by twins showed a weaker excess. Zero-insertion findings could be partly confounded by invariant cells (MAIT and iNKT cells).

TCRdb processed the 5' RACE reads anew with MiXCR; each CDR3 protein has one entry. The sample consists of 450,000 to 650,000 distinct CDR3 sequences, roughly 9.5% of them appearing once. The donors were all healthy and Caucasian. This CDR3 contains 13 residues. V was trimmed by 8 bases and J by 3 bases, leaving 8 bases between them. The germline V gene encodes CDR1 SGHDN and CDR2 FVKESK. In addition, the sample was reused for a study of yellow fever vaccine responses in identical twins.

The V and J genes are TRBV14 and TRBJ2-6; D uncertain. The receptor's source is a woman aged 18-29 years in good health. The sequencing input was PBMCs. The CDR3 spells CASGFSGANVLTF. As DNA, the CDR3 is TGTGCCAGCGGTTTTAGTGGGGCCAACGTCCTGACTTTC.